The clone carrying this T cell receptor (beta chain) showed up many times. Its antigen is unidentified. This entry comes from a study of naive and memory T cell subsets. Overall study results and limits: Especially in CD8 cells, naive repertoires contained a few larger clonotypes, possibly CD45RA-re-expressing memory cells. Gini index rose across naive, CM, EM and EMRA in CD4 and CD8. Expression changes during T cell differentiation may affect RNA-based TCR counts.

The V gene's germline CDR1 is MNHEY and CDR2 SVGEGT. This CDR3 is built from 14 residues. The ends were cut back, 7 bases at V and 4 bases at J, with 13 bases in the middle. An equimolar mix of two oligonucleotides served as the beta constant-region primer for TRBC1 and TRBC2. The ligated cDNA underwent four PCR rounds using SP2 and nested alpha and beta constant-region primers. An oligonucleotide with the SP2 primer and a 12-nucleotide UMI was ligated to the cDNA 3' end. Via MiXCR, TCRdb re-called the UMI-ligation and nested PCR reads, giving one row per CDR3 protein. The repertoire includes some 82,000 distinct CDR3 sequences, roughly 10% of them detected once, and roughly 0.13% sits in the top ten. Four subsets defined by CD45RA and CD27 were sorted after CD3, CD4, CD8 and live/dead staining.

The sequence derives from a human donor in good health. The sample consisted of naive CD4+ T cells from blood. The chain employs TRBV6-2 or TRBV6-3 and TRBJ2-2; D possibly matches TRBD1 or TRBD2 (6 bases each). Written as DNA, the CDR3 is TGTGCCAGCAAGAAGGGGGGTCCCACCGGGGAGCTGTTTTTT. Translating gives CASKKGGPTGELFF.